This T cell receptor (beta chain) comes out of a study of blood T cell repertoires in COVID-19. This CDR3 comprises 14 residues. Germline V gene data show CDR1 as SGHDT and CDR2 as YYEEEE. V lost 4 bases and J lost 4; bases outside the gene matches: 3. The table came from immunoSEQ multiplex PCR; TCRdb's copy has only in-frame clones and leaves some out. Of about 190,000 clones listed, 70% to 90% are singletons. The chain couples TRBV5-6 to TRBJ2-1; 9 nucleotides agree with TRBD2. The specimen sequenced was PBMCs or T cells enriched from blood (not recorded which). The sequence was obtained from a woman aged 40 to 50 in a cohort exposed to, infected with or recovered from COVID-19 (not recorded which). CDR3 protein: CASSQLAGYNEQFF. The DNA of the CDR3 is TGTGCCAGCAGCCAACTAGCGGGTTACAATGAGCAGTTCTTC.